The present T cell receptor beta chain was sequenced within a study of neoadjuvant anti-PD-1 for oral cavity cancer (dated by TCRdb to the early 2020s). About the study as a whole: Patients mostly received three to four biweekly doses of nivolumab at 3 mg/kg before curative-intent surgical resection. For patients who did not progress, a fourth nivolumab dose was given around day 43, followed by definitive surgical resection on days 50-56. Responders were defined as patients with complete response, partial response or stable disease by RECIST 1.1; non-responders were defined as patients with progression. The parent correlative cohort included some 13 patients, with an approximately 33% response rate. Points the paper makes about the study in general: Only a few patients per response group were included in the TCR analyses, and larger cohorts for validation were called for by the authors. After neoadjuvant nivolumab, significantly higher T cell clonality (Gini index) was found within PBMCs in non-responders than in responders. Higher pretreatment blood Treg/Th17 ratios correlated with higher pretreatment blood TCRbeta clonality and lower post-treatment tumor TCRbeta clonality.

Taken with the paper, the label for time point translates to: before neoadjuvant nivolumab. None of the patients had received prior systemic or radiation treatment, and all were newly diagnosed with stage II-IVA oral cavity squamous cell carcinoma. The cohort was made up of patients with locally advanced, HPV-negative oral cavity squamous cell carcinoma. No culture maintenance or expansion was done, as the peripheral blood mononuclear cells went straight to analysis. Samples were obtained from a longitudinal correlative study of a single-arm phase II trial of neoadjuvant nivolumab in oral cavity squamous cell carcinoma. Subject-matched pre- and post-treatment PBMCs and tumors from three responders and three non-responders were subjected to genomic DNA-based TCRbeta sequencing. Peripheral blood mononuclear cells were collected once before nivolumab treatment and again after treatment, at the time of surgery. Genomic DNA was isolated from PBMCs using the Maxwell RSC DNA from Cells kit.

For deep sequencing, each PBMC sample was run in six replicates, with libraries mostly built from about 500 ng of input genomic DNA. The immunoSEQ hsTCRbeta kit was used to prepare TCRbeta libraries, following the manufacturer's instructions. An Illumina NovaSeq 6000 S4 flow cell was used to sequence the final libraries, which had first been combined to 3 nM. As for how the authors treated the data: The immunoSEQ Analyzer handled quality control and preprocessing of the raw data. The analysis was restricted to productive rearrangements, with each unique CDR3 amino acid sequence defining a clonotype. Using the R package tcR, the researchers computed the Gini-Simpson index as their estimate of repertoire clonality. Gini indices were compared with Student's t test, and associations with tumor size change were assessed by Pearson correlation. The clones in this table, taken by TCRdb from immuneACCESS, are in-frame only. Not every clone is retained; where verified, under half of the shortfall comes from an unresolved V gene, and the cause of the rest is unknown. D and trimming come from the DNA, and the V and J calls and clone size come from that table. Present in this sample are approximately 83,000 clones, under 90% of which were seen just once. The ten largest clones capture around 3.1% of the sample.

With respect to this clone: The target of this receptor is not known. The record has no base qualities; no much larger clone is one base away.

V sheds 3 bases and J sheds 2 bases, leaving 11 bases between their ends. Reading from cysteine to phenylalanine, the CDR3 counts 15 amino acids. The CDR3 DNA has 45 bases and is translated from base 1. CDR1 and CDR2, looked up from the germline V gene (reference sequence), are LNHDA and SQIVND. Here the chain combines TRBV19 and TRBJ1-5; the D segment cannot be called with confidence. The specimen was PBMCs, collected before nivolumab (anti-PD-1) treatment. This clonotype originated in a person between 40 and 85 years old with oral cavity squamous cell carcinoma. The CDR3 region has the sequence CASSIDMGGNQPQHF. The nucleotides are TGTGCCAGTAGTATCGATATGGGAGGCAATCAGCCCCAGCATTTT.